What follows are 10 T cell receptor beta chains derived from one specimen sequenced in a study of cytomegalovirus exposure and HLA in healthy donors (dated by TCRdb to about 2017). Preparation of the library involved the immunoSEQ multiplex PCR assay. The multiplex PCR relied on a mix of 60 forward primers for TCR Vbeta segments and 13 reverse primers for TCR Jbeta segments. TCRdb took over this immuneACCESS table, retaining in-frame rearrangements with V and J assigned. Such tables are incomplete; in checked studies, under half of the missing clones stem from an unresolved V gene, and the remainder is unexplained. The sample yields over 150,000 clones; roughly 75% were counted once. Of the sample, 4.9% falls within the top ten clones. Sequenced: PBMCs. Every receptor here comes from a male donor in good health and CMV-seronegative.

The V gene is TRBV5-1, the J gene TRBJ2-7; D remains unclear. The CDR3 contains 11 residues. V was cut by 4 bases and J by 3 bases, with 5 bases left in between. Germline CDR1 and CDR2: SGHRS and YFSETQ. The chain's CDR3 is CASSASYEQYF. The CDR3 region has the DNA TGCGCCAGCAGCGCCAGCTACGAGCAGTACTTC.

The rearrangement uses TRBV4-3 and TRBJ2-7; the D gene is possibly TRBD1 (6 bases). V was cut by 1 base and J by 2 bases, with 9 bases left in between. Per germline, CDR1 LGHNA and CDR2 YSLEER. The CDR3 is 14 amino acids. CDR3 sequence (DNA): TGCGCCAGCAGCCAAGGCACAGGGACCTACGAGCAGTACTTC. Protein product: CASSQGTGTYEQYF.

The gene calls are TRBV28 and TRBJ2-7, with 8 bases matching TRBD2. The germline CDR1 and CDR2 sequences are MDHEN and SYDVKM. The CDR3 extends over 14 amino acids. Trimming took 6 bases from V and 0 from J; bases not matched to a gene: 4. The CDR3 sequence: CASSRSGTSYEQYF. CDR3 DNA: TGTGCCAGCAGCCGTAGCGGGACCTCCTACGAGCAGTACTTC.

The CDR3: CSVRTGTNRYGYTF. For the CDR3, the DNA is TGCAGCGTTCGGACAGGGACTAATCGCTATGGCTACACCTTC. The chain combines TRBV29-1 with TRBJ1-2; TRBD1 matches at 8 bases. The germline V gene has CDR1 SQVTM and CDR2 ANQGSEA. The CDR3 sequence is 14 residues long. The trim removed 5 bases at V and 4 bases at J, leaving 9 bases unmatched.

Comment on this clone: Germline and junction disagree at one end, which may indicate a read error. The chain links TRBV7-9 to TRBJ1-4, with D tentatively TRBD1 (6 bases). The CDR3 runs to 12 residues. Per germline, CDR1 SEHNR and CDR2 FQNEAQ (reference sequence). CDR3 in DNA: TGTTCCAGCACTAGGGGGAATGAAAAACTGTTTTTT. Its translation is CSSTRGNEKLFF. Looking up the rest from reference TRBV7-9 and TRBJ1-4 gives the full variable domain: DTGVSQNPRHKITKRGQNVTFRCDPISEHNRLYWYRQTLGQGPEFLTYFQNEAQLEKSRLLSDRFSAERPKGSFSTLEIQRTEQGDSAMYLCSSTRGNEKLFFGSGTQLSVL.

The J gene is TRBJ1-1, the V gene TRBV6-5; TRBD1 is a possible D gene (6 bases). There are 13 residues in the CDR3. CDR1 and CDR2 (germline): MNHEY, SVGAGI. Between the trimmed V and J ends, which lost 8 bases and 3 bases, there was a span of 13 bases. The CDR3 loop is CASRQGQYTEAFF. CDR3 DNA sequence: TGTGCCAGCCGGCAAGGACAGTACACTGAAGCTTTCTTT.

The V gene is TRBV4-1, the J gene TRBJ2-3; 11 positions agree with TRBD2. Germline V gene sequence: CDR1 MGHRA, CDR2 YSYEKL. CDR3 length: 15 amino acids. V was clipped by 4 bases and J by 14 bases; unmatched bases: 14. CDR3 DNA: TGCGCCAGCAGCCCCTTTGGTAGCGGGGGGGCACTTGGGTATTTT. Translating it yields CASSPFGSGGALGYF.

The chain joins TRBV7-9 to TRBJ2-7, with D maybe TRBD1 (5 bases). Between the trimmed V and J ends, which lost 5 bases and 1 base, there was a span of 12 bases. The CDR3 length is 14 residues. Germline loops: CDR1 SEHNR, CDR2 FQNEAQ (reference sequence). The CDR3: CASSPLDMSYEQYF. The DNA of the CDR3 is TGTGCCAGCAGCCCCCTGGACATGTCCTACGAGCAGTACTTC. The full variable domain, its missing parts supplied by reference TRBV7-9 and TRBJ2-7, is DTGVSQNPRHKITKRGQNVTFRCDPISEHNRLYWYRQTLGQGPEFLTYFQNEAQLEKSRLLSDRFSAERPKGSFSTLEIQRTEQGDSAMYLCASSPLDMSYEQYFGPGTRLTVT.

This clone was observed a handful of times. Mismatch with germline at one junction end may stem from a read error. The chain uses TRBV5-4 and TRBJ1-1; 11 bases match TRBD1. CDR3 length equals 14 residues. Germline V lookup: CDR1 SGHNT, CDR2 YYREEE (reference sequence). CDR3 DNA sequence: TGTGCCAGCAGCTTTAGGACAGGGGGCACTGAAACTTTCTTT. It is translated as CASSFRTGGTETFF.

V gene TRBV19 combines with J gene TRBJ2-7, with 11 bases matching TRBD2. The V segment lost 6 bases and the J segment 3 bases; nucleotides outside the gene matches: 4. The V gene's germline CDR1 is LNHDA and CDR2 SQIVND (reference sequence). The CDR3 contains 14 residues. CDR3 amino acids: CASRPGTSGYEQYF. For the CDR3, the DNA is TGTGCCAGTAGACCCGGGACTAGCGGCTACGAGCAGTACTTC.